Detailed here is one T cell receptor (beta chain). This clone was seen a handful of times. Its recognized antigen is unknown. No per-base quality is available; no much larger clone lies one base away. The record originates from a study of blood T cell repertoires in COVID-19 (dated by TCRdb to 2020 to 2021). About the investigation overall: Samples from collaborators originated in the United States, Italy and Spain and spanned both the acute and convalescent phases of COVID-19. The material from the prospective study consisted of cDNA or gDNA derived from T cells, B-cell-depleted T cells, or PBMCs. Subjects who had been exposed to COVID-19, were actively infected with it, or had recovered from it provided the deeply sampled blood TCRbeta repertoires that made up the dataset. The repertoires were made available in a free public database intended to serve as a resource for research on the immune response to SARS-CoV-2. The samples were drawn from the first 160 participants of the ongoing ImmuneRACE study and from roughly 1,300 subjects provided by 6 global collaborators. Sample metadata almost always included a de-identified subject ID, COVID-19 status, age in years and sex. Where available, HLA class I and class II types were taken from metadata supplied by the sample provider and were not determined by assay-based typing.

The immunoSEQ Assay, a bias-controlled multiplex PCR, was used to amplify TCRbeta CDR3 regions from genomic DNA. On the study's bioinformatics: Within the assay, amplification of reference gene primers was used to estimate how many nucleated cells each sample contained. To quantify the absolute abundance of each unique TCRbeta CDR3 rearrangement, sequence reads were collapsed and filtered. For each sample, productive Simpson clonality was calculated as the square root of Simpson's diversity index across productive rearrangements. This is the immuneACCESS table as TCRdb keeps it, with only in-frame sequences that have V and J called. A part of the clones is gone; compared with another copy, unresolved V genes explain less than half, and the rest is unexplained. D and trimming were read from the DNA, whereas the V and J calls and clone size are those reported in that table. The sample table contains 200,000 or so clones; only one count was recorded for about 82% of them. The ten largest make up over 9.5% of the sample.

Study-level results and caveats: Clinical and demographic metadata were provided uncurated, with the amount varying by source and participant.

The collaborating institutions used their own protocols to collect whole blood in K2EDTA tubes. For TCRbeta analysis, collaborators shipped samples as frozen whole blood, isolated PBMCs, or DNA extracted from either of those sample types. Sample: peripheral blood. This TCR was sampled from an elderly woman with acute or convalescent COVID-19.

CDR3 loop: CASSSTGVNTEAFF. The DNA sequence is given as TGTGCCAGCAGCTCGACAGGGGTTAACACTGAAGCTTTCTTT. The rearrangement joined TRBV7-2 to TRBJ1-1, and TRBD1 aligns with 8 junction nucleotides. Based on the germline V gene, the CDR1 and CDR2 sequences are SGHTA and FQGNSA. From V the trimming removes 4 bases and from J it removes 2 bases, while the gene matches leave 3 bases of the junction unaccounted for. Including cysteine and phenylalanine, the CDR3 has 14 amino acids. Only CDR3 DNA remains: 42 bases, in frame from the first base.